A selection of T cell receptor beta chains follows, all from one sample in a study of identical twins. Each CDR3 protein is one row after TCRdb ran MiXCR on the 5' RACE reads. The data show around 550,000 distinct CDR3 sequences, 13% to 15% seen once. This sample also belongs to another study, concerning yellow fever vaccine responses in identical twins.

What was sequenced was CD4+ T cells sorted from blood. These receptors all come from a woman between 18 and 29 years old in good health. Each CDR3 is given with its conserved first and last residue. Only some rows state a clone size, as once, few, many or a class for expanded clones.

CDR3 protein: CATSDSRTANNEQFF
J gene: TRBJ2-1
clone size: few
V gene: TRBV24-1

CDR3 protein: CASSLAPTRQETQYF
J gene: TRBJ2-5
clone size: .
V gene: TRBV5-1

CDR3 protein: CASSSSGASYNEQFF
J gene: TRBJ2-1
clone size: .
V gene: TRBV7-9

CDR3 protein: CSVEGPNYEQYF
J gene: TRBJ2-7
clone size: .
V gene: TRBV29-1

CDR3 protein: CASSDSIFSGEGTEAFF
J gene: TRBJ1-1
clone size: few
V gene: TRBV6-4

CDR3 protein: CASSLIASESYEQYF
J gene: TRBJ2-7
clone size: .
V gene: TRBV7-2

CDR3 protein: CSVDVGNPTYNEQFF
J gene: TRBJ2-1
clone size: .
V gene: TRBV29-1

CDR3 protein: CASSFQGLTNYGYTF
J gene: TRBJ1-2
clone size: .
V gene: TRBV7-9

CDR3 protein: CSVNRGQSYNEQFF
J gene: TRBJ2-1
clone size: few
V gene: TRBV29-1

CDR3 protein: CASRARTSGRADEQFF
J gene: TRBJ2-1
clone size: .
V gene: TRBV6-1

CDR3 protein: CATSRAERNTEAFF
J gene: TRBJ1-1
clone size: few
V gene: TRBV15

CDR3 protein: CASSLVGATNEKLFF
J gene: TRBJ1-4
clone size: few
V gene: TRBV7-8

CDR3 protein: CASSSTSGENTGELFF
J gene: TRBJ2-2
clone size: few
V gene: TRBV7-2

CDR3 protein: CASSPADLLLEYF
J gene: TRBJ2-3
clone size: .
V gene: TRBV7-6

CDR3 protein: CASSQTLAGGQFF
J gene: TRBJ2-1
clone size: .
V gene: TRBV3-1

CDR3 protein: CASSRSYSGANVLTF
J gene: TRBJ2-6
clone size: .
V gene: TRBV12-3/TRBV12-4

CDR3 protein: CSVGPGYEQFF
J gene: TRBJ2-1
clone size: .
V gene: TRBV29-1

CDR3 protein: CASSVSSVNTQYF
J gene: TRBJ2-3
clone size: many
V gene: TRBV7-9

CDR3 protein: CASSSTGIGQPQHF
J gene: TRBJ1-5
clone size: .
V gene: TRBV27

CDR3 protein: CSAPPGGGDEQFF
J gene: TRBJ2-1
clone size: many
V gene: TRBV20-1

CDR3 protein: CASSLDGAAGELFF
J gene: TRBJ2-2
clone size: few
V gene: TRBV5-1

CDR3 protein: CASSQDTASGSKQYF
J gene: TRBJ2-7
clone size: few
V gene: TRBV3-1

CDR3 protein: CASSPQREYGTQYF
J gene: TRBJ2-3
clone size: few
V gene: TRBV14

CDR3 protein: CASSGSGGANTEAFF
J gene: TRBJ1-1
clone size: few
V gene: TRBV5-1

CDR3 protein: CSARYQNTEAFF
J gene: TRBJ1-1
clone size: .
V gene: TRBV20-1

CDR3 protein: CASRARGRTTTGTQYF
J gene: TRBJ2-5
clone size: few
V gene: TRBV28

CDR3 protein: CASGVAGVETQYF
J gene: TRBJ2-5
clone size: few
V gene: TRBV2

CDR3 protein: CSAQTSELGYTF
J gene: TRBJ1-2
clone size: few
V gene: TRBV20-1

CDR3 protein: CASSSRLALNEQFF
J gene: TRBJ2-1
clone size: many
V gene: TRBV12-3/TRBV12-4

CDR3 protein: CASSPRFGGPDTGELFF
J gene: TRBJ2-2
clone size: .
V gene: TRBV18

CDR3 protein: CATSDWIQGAGELFF
J gene: TRBJ2-2
clone size: .
V gene: TRBV24-1

CDR3 protein: CASSLAGAGAYEQYF
J gene: TRBJ2-7
clone size: .
V gene: TRBV7-6

CDR3 protein: CASRGPVARAFF
J gene: TRBJ1-1
clone size: many
V gene: TRBV3-1

CDR3 protein: CASSPTRQPSAQETQYF
J gene: TRBJ2-5
clone size: few
V gene: TRBV19

CDR3 protein: CASSSGLFNEQFF
J gene: TRBJ2-1
clone size: .
V gene: TRBV2

CDR3 protein: CASSAPVLAGGTDTQYF
J gene: TRBJ2-3
clone size: few
V gene: TRBV27

CDR3 protein: CSAREGGGDTQYF
J gene: TRBJ2-3
clone size: few
V gene: TRBV20-1

CDR3 protein: CSVVRVSVAAETQYF
J gene: TRBJ2-5
clone size: .
V gene: TRBV29-1

CDR3 protein: CAISDQNRDRSETQYF
J gene: TRBJ2-5
clone size: few
V gene: TRBV10-3

CDR3 protein: CASSPRRDSSYNEQFF
J gene: TRBJ2-1
clone size: few
V gene: TRBV5-1

CDR3 protein: CASSGLVPYEQYF
J gene: TRBJ2-7
clone size: many
V gene: TRBV5-1

CDR3 protein: CSVGGTSRYEQYF
J gene: TRBJ2-7
clone size: few
V gene: TRBV29-1

CDR3 protein: CASSSLSHLGSGANVLTF
J gene: TRBJ2-6
clone size: .
V gene: TRBV6-5

CDR3 protein: CSAISGTRVGEQYF
J gene: TRBJ2-7
clone size: few
V gene: TRBV20-1

CDR3 protein: CASSLGPGTGGINQPQHF
J gene: TRBJ1-5
clone size: .
V gene: TRBV5-1

CDR3 protein: CSVGVLAGVLEQFF
J gene: TRBJ2-1
clone size: few
V gene: TRBV29-1

CDR3 protein: CASSLRNSGRATGELFF
J gene: TRBJ2-2
clone size: .
V gene: TRBV7-8

CDR3 protein: CASSQDPAGPGASVLTF
J gene: TRBJ2-6
clone size: .
V gene: TRBV3-1

CDR3 protein: CASSAEFVGNTIYF
J gene: TRBJ1-3
clone size: .
V gene: TRBV6-1

CDR3 protein: CASSPDRQETQYF
J gene: TRBJ2-5
clone size: few
V gene: TRBV11-2

CDR3 protein: CASTSGTGSYEQYF
J gene: TRBJ2-7
clone size: .
V gene: TRBV5-1

CDR3 protein: CSARGTSGRPYEQYF
J gene: TRBJ2-7
clone size: .
V gene: TRBV20-1

CDR3 protein: CASSLAEGAAYEQYF
J gene: TRBJ2-7
clone size: many
V gene: TRBV5-1

CDR3 protein: CASSLSGTAYEQYF
J gene: TRBJ2-7
clone size: many
V gene: TRBV12-3/TRBV12-4

CDR3 protein: CASSPRVSSYNEQFF
J gene: TRBJ2-1
clone size: many
V gene: TRBV28